This T cell receptor beta chain emerged from a study of cytomegalovirus exposure and HLA in healthy donors. Study information: Among about 380 genotyped donors, about 85% fell in the Caucasian-associated ancestry cluster. General study points: Analysis was performed later, and it showed HLA-associated TCR beta chains to be more clonally expanded than equally common others. As a later analysis showed, a missense DCLRE1C variant was linked to trimming of TCR beta V- and J-genes.

13 Jbeta primers and 60 Vbeta primers were used for the PCR. This table comes from immunoSEQ multiplex PCR, and its TCRdb copy is limited to in-frame clones, with some not included. Found here are 170,000 or so clones, around three quarters of them singletons; the top ten hold about 0.64%. Concerning this clone: Its antigen is undetermined.

Healthy donors of bone marrow made up the group. Germline lookup yields CDR1 SGHAT and CDR2 FQNNGV. Trimming took off 2 bases at V and 7 bases at J, with 8 bases between the two ends. The length of the CDR3 is 13 residues. The chain carries TRBV11-2 and TRBJ2-2; D is ambiguous. The sequenced sample was PBMCs. This receptor was taken from a boy aged 10-17 years in good health and CMV-seronegative. In nucleotides, the CDR3 is TGTGCCAGCAGCTTAAATTCGGTCGGGGAGCTGTTTTTT. Its translation is CASSLNSVGELFF.